Below are 29 T cell receptor beta chains sequenced from a single sample in a study of breast tumors, draining lymph nodes, adjacent tissues. A single record per CDR3 protein comes from TCRdb applying MiXCR to the multiplex PCR reads. The sample carries approximately 130,000 distinct CDR3 sequences, 21% recorded once. The lymph nodes were axillary draining lymph nodes from breast cancer patients. Sample: axillary lymph node tissue. Source of these receptors: a female donor with breast cancer. Some clones in this sample may be carry-over from other donors' samples.

Worth noting for this clonotype: Since a much larger clone is just one base distant, this may be a read error. This chain uses TRBV6-5 with TRBJ1-5; TRBD1 matches 8 bases. The CDR3 runs to 14 residues. The germline CDR1 and CDR2 sequences are MNHEY and SVGAGI. CDR3 sequence: CACSWTGREQPQHF. CDR3 DNA: TGTGCCTGCAGTTGGACAGGGCGGGAGCAGCCCCAGCATTTT.

The chain combines TRBV5-4 with TRBJ2-1; weak D call: TRBD2 (7 bases). This CDR3 has 15 amino acids. The germline V and J ends were trimmed by 6 bases and 6 bases, with 19 bases remaining between them. The germline gives CDR1 SGHNT, CDR2 YYREEE (reference sequence). CDR3 nucleotides: TGTGCCAGCACCGAATGGGAGGGGGGTCGCAATGAGCAGTTCTTC. Protein product: CASTEWEGGRNEQFF.

This clonotype occurred many times. V is TRBV12-3 or TRBV12-4 and J is TRBJ1-2, with 12 bases matching TRBD1. The CDR3 length is 14 residues. V shed 5 bases, J shed 8 bases, and the junction held 6 bases outside the gene matches. As DNA, the CDR3 is TGTGCCAGCAGTGGGGACAGGGGGCGGGACGGCTACACCTTC. It yields the protein CASSGDRGRDGYTF.

This clonotype was counted many times. This chain uses TRBV15 with TRBJ2-1; unclear D gene. The CDR3 runs to 14 residues. The V gene's germline CDR1 is LNHNV and CDR2 YYDKDF (reference sequence). Trimming removed 0 bases from V and 0 bases from J, with 3 bases in between. CDR3 sequence: CATSRDFSYNEQFF. For the CDR3, the DNA is TGTGCCACCAGCAGAGACTTCTCCTACAATGAGCAGTTCTTC.

The CDR3 loop reads CASSPGRNRGPTREKLFF. CDR3 nucleotides: TGCGCCAGCAGCCCAGGCCGGAACAGGGGCCCCACGAGGGAAAAACTGTTTTTT. V gene TRBV4-1 combines with J gene TRBJ1-4, with 7 positions matching TRBD1. The V and J ends lost 4 bases and 8 bases, in that order; junction bases with no gene match: 19. The germline gives CDR1 MGHRA, CDR2 YSYEKL. This CDR3 has 18 residues.

The V and J genes are TRBV28 and TRBJ2-3, with D unresolved. This CDR3 is 14 amino acids long. Trimming removed 3 bases from V and 0 bases from J, with 7 bases in between. Germline CDR1 and CDR2: MDHEN and SYDVKM. The CDR3 protein is CASSFDMSTDTQYF. Written as DNA, the CDR3 is TGTGCCAGCAGTTTCGACATGAGCACAGATACGCAGTATTTT.

This clonotype was seen many times. The CDR3 nucleotides are TGTGCCAGTAGTACGGGACGGTCCGTCGAGACCCAGTACTTC. It specifies CASSTGRSVETQYF. This chain connects TRBV19 to TRBJ2-5; perhaps D is TRBD1 or TRBD2 (5 bases each). The CDR3 sequence is 14 residues long. The germline CDR1 and CDR2 sequences are LNHDA and SQIVND (reference sequence). V was cut by 4 bases and J by 5 bases, with 14 bases left in between.

This chain links TRBV6-5 with TRBJ2-1, with 14 nucleotides matching TRBD2. CDR3 size: 18 residues. The junction had 10 bases not matched to a gene; V was cut back by 2 bases and J by 7 bases. From germline, CDR1 is MNHEY and CDR2 SVGAGI. The CDR3 here is CASSYGTSGSGIWNEQFF. Here the CDR3 DNA reads TGTGCCAGCAGTTACGGGACTAGCGGGAGCGGGATTTGGAATGAGCAGTTCTTC.

This clonotype was found many times. The CDR3, as DNA: TGCAGTGCTAGAGATACCCGGGAGGGCCTTCAAGAGACCCAGTACTTC. Protein: CSARDTREGLQETQYF. The chain is built from TRBV20-1 and TRBJ2-5, with 8 bases that match TRBD2. The V gene end was trimmed by 0 bases and the J gene end by 2 bases; junction bases not matched to a gene: 8. Per the germline V gene, CDR1 is DFQATT and CDR2 is SNEGSKA (reference sequence). The CDR3 runs to 16 residues.

The sample holds many counts of this clonotype. The chain couples TRBV2 to TRBJ1-5; D gene ambiguous. The CDR3 sequence is 13 residues long. CDR1 SNHLY and CDR2 FYNNEI come from the germline V gene. Trimming pared 8 bases from V and 2 bases from J, leaving 10 bases between. CDR3 nucleotide sequence: TGTGCCAGCTCAGATGATCGCAATCAGCCCCAGCATTTT. Translation: CASSDDRNQPQHF.

This clonotype occurred a few times. The V and J genes are TRBV30 and TRBJ1-6, with D hard to call. The CDR3 runs to 12 residues. The germline V gene has CDR1 GTSNPN and CDR2 SVGIG (reference sequence). V was pared by 2 bases and J by 7 bases, with 6 bases between. The CDR3 loop reads CAWSMVNSPLHF. CDR3 sequence (DNA): TGTGCCTGGAGTATGGTCAATTCACCCCTCCACTTT.

In this sample, this clonotype turned up many times. The V gene is TRBV20-1, the J gene TRBJ2-1; 14 bases map to TRBD2. Germline CDR1 and CDR2: DFQATT and SNEGSKA (reference sequence). V gave up 4 bases and J gave up 0 bases; unmatched junction bases: 5. This CDR3 region has 17 residues. The chain's CDR3 is CSAKGGTSGSSYNEQFF. DNA of the CDR3: TGCAGTGCTAAAGGGGGGACTAGCGGGAGCTCCTACAATGAGCAGTTCTTC.

As for this clonotype: This may be a read error, as it is one base from a much larger clone. V is TRBV18 and J is TRBJ1-4; D is unresolved. Germline assignment: CDR1 KGHSH and CDR2 LQKENI. The CDR3 runs 12 residues. CDR3 DNA sequence: TGTGCCAGCCCTAACCCTAATGAAAAACTGGTTTTT. It is translated as CASPNPNEKLVF.

This clonotype was found once. A much larger clone lies a single base off, so this may be a read error. The CDR3 loop reads CASTQVWEATNEKLFF. The CDR3 DNA follows: TGTGCCAGCACCCAAGTTTGGGAAGCAACTAATGAAAAACTGTTTTTT. This sequence joins TRBV3-1 and TRBJ1-4; no clear D. CDR1 is LGHDT, CDR2 YNNKEL, per germline (reference sequence). The CDR3 length is 16 residues.

In this sample, this clonotype turned up once. This may be a read error, as it is one base from a much larger clone. The V gene is TRBV10-3, the J gene TRBJ1-5; 10 bases fit TRBD1. Germline V gene data show CDR1 as ENHRY and CDR2 as SYGVKD. This CDR3 is built from 17 residues. This CDR3 is CALSPTGTGVGGLPQHF. DNA of the CDR3: TGTGCCCTCAGCCCCACCGGGACAGGGGTGGGGGGTCTACCCCAGCATTTT.

There are a few counts of this clonotype. The chain has TRBV28 and TRBJ2-1, with a possible D match to TRBD1 (5 bases). There are 14 residues in the CDR3. The germline gives CDR1 MDHEN, CDR2 SYDVKM. The germline V and J ends were trimmed by 4 bases and 4 bases, with 11 bases remaining between them. The DNA for the CDR3 is TGTGCCAGCAGTTCGACAGTACCGTACAATGAGCAGTTCTTC. This sequence encodes CASSSTVPYNEQFF.

A remark on this clonotype: This may come from a read error, since a much larger clone is one base off. The gene calls are TRBV10-3 and TRBJ1-4, with 11 bases aligning to TRBD1. The CDR3 is made up of 14 amino acids. Germline CDR1 ENHRY, CDR2 SYGVKD. For the CDR3, the DNA is TGTGCCATCAGCCCCGGACAGGGGGCTGAAAAACTGCTTTTT. Translated: CAISPGQGAEKLLF.

The sample holds a few counts of this clonotype. This chain links TRBV4-1 with TRBJ2-7, with D possibly being TRBD1 (5 bases). This CDR3 contains 14 residues. Trimming took off 1 base at V and 1 base at J, with 8 bases between the two ends. Germline loops: CDR1 MGHRA, CDR2 YSYEKL. This chain's CDR3 is CASSQATDSYEQYF. CDR3 DNA: TGCGCCAGCAGCCAAGCGACAGATTCCTACGAGCAGTACTTC.

This clonotype was seen ten or more times. The chain joins TRBV2 to TRBJ2-7; 7 bases map to TRBD2. The CDR3 is 14 amino acids. CDR1 SNHLY and CDR2 FYNNEI come from the germline V gene. Unmatched junction bases numbered 6, after V lost 7 bases and J lost 0 bases. The CDR3 here is CASTGGLSSYEQYF. The CDR3 DNA sequence: TGTGCCAGCACGGGGGGACTGAGCTCCTACGAGCAGTACTTC.

The table lists this clonotype with many counts. The J gene is TRBJ2-1, the V gene TRBV7-9; 8 nucleotides align to TRBD2. This CDR3 is built from 16 residues. The germline gives CDR1 SEHNR, CDR2 FQNEAQ (reference sequence). The V and J ends lost 1 base and 8 bases, in that order; junction bases with no gene match: 10. The CDR3 nucleotides are TGTGCCAGCAGCTTAGAAGGGTTTGACGGGAGGGATGAGCAGTTCTTC. Residues: CASSLEGFDGRDEQFF.

There are many counts of this clonotype. The chain uses TRBV7-9 and TRBJ2-1; D is uncertain. V dropped 2 bases and J dropped 5 bases, with 7 bases sitting between them. Germline V CDR1 and CDR2: SEHNR, FQNEAQ (reference sequence). This CDR3 is 13 amino acids long. The DNA for the CDR3 is TGTGCCAGCAGCTTACTCACCCACAATGAGCAGTTCTTC. This gives the protein CASSLLTHNEQFF.

As regards this clonotype: A much more abundant neighbour one base away suggests this may be a read error. The chain combines TRBV19 with TRBJ2-1; 11 bases map to TRBD1. The ends lost 3 bases at V and 8 bases at J; junction bases unmatched: 3. Germline-derived CDR1 and CDR2 are LNHDA and SQIVND (reference sequence). This CDR3 is 14 amino acids long. The chain's CDR3 is CASSIGTGGDEQFF. The CDR3 DNA reads TGTGCCAGTAGTATTGGGACAGGGGGGGATGAGCAGTTCTTC.

This clonotype was observed at least ten times. This sequence joins TRBV24-1 and TRBJ2-2, with TRBD1 matching 12 bases. V dropped 5 bases and J dropped 6; count of bases not matched to a gene: 9. The germline V gene encodes CDR1 KGHDR and CDR2 SFDVKD. CDR3 length equals 17 residues. CDR3 sequence (DNA): TGTGCCACCAGTGCTGCCGGGACAGGGGGCAATTCCGGGGAGCTGTTTTTT. Translated: CATSAAGTGGNSGELFF.

This clonotype was observed at least ten times. V is TRBV20-1 and J is TRBJ2-1, with D uncertain. V lost 3 bases and J 2 bases, leaving 8 bases between the germline ends. The CDR3 is 13 amino acids. The germline CDR1 and CDR2 sequences are DFQATT and SNEGSKA (reference sequence). CDR3 sequence: CSASLKTYNEQFF. The CDR3 DNA sequence: TGCAGTGCTAGTTTGAAAACCTACAATGAGCAGTTCTTC.

This clonotype has at least ten counts. An end of the junction differs from the germline gene, which may be a read error. This chain connects TRBV11-2 to TRBJ2-2; D unclear. Germline CDR1 and CDR2: SGHAT and FQNNGV. This CDR3 comprises 13 residues. Written as DNA, the CDR3 is TGCGCCAGCAGCTTGGGTGGCACCGGGGAGCTGTTTTTT. It translates to CASSLGGTGELFF.

At least ten counts were recorded for this clonotype. The rearrangement joins TRBV3-1 to TRBJ1-4, with 8 bases that match TRBD1. The germline CDR1 and CDR2 sequences are LGHDT and YNNKEL (reference sequence). The CDR3 totals 14 residues. J was trimmed by 3 bases and V by 5 bases; bases with no gene match: 2. The CDR3 is CASSKGQANEKLFF. Written as DNA, the CDR3 is TGTGCCAGCAGCAAGGGACAGGCTAATGAAAAACTGTTTTTT.

As to this clonotype: A junction boundary mismatches the germline segment, possibly from a read error. This chain joins TRBV18 and TRBJ1-1; 7 bases align to TRBD1. This CDR3 spans 14 amino acids. CDR1 and CDR2 from the germline V gene are KGHSH and LQKENI. The CDR3, as DNA: TGTGCCAGCTCAGCAGGGGGTGCGAACACTGAAGCTCTCTTT. Its translation is CASSAGGANTEALF.

V usage is TRBV20-1 and J usage is TRBJ2-1; D is undetermined. Germline V gene data show CDR1 as DFQATT and CDR2 as SNEGSKA (reference sequence). V was trimmed by 0 bases and J by 0 bases, leaving 12 bases between them. This CDR3 has 16 residues. The CDR3 DNA sequence: TGCAGTGCTAGAGATTCCGCCCGCAGCTCCTACAATGAGCAGTTCTTC. Translating gives CSARDSARSSYNEQFF.

As regards this clonotype: A much larger clone is a single base away; this may be a read error. The chain links TRBV20-1 to TRBJ1-5; possibly TRBD1 for D (6 bases). The length of the CDR3 is 14 residues. Trimming took off 5 bases at V and 2 bases at J, with 13 bases between the two ends. The V gene's germline CDR1 is DFQATT and CDR2 SNEGSKA (reference sequence). CDR3 DNA: TGCAGTGCTCCACCCCCAGGGGGCAATCAGCCCCAGCATTTT. The encoded protein is CSAPPPGGNQPQHF.